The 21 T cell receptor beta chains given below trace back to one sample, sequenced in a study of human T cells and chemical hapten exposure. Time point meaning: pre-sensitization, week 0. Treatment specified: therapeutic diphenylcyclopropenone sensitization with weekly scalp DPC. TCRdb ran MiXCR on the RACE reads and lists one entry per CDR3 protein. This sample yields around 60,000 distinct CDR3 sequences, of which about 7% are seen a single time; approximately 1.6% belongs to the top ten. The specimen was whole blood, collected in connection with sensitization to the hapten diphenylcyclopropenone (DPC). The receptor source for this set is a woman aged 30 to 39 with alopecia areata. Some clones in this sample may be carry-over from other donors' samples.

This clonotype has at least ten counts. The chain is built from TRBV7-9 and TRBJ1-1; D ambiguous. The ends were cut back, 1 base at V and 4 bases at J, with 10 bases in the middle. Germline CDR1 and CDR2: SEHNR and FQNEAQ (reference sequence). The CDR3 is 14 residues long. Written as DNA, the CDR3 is TGTGCCAGCAGCTTAGGATTGGCTGCCACTGAAGCTTTCTTT. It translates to CASSLGLAATEAFF.

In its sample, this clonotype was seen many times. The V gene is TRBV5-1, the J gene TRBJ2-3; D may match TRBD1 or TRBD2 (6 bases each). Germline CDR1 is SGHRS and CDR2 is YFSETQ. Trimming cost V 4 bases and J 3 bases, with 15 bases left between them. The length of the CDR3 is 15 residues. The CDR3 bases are TGCGCCAGCAGCCCGGGACAAGGAGGGACAGATACGCAGTATTTT. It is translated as CASSPGQGGTDTQYF.

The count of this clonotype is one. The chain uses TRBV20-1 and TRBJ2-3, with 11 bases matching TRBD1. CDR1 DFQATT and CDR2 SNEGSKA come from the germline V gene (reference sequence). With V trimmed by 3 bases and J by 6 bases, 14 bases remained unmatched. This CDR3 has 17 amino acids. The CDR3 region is CSASRFRDRGFSDTQYF. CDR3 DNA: TGCAGTGCTAGTAGATTCCGGGACAGGGGGTTTTCGGATACGCAGTATTTT.

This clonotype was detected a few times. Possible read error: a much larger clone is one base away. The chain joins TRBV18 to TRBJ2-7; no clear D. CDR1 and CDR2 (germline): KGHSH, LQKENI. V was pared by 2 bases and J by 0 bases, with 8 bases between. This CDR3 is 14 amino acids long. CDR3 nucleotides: TGTGCCAGCTCACCAAGTACACGCTCCTACGAGCAGTACTTC. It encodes CASSPSTRSYEQYF. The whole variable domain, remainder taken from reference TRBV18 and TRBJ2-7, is NAGVMQNPRHLVRRRGQEARLRCSPMKGHSHVYWYRQLPEEGLKFMVYLQKENIIDESGMPKERFSAEFPKEGPSILRIQQVVRGDSAAYFCASSPSTRSYEQYFGPGTRLTVT.

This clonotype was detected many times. The CDR3 coding sequence is TGTGCCAGCAGCTTAGATCGATTTGAACAGGGGGGTTGGCAGCCCCAGCATTTT. Translated: CASSLDRFEQGGWQPQHF. This rearrangement joins TRBV7-8 to TRBJ1-5; the match to TRBD1 covers 8 bases. Germline-derived CDR1 and CDR2 are SGHVS and FQNEAQ. The length of the CDR3 is 18 residues. The trim removed 1 base at V and 7 bases at J, leaving 15 bases unmatched.

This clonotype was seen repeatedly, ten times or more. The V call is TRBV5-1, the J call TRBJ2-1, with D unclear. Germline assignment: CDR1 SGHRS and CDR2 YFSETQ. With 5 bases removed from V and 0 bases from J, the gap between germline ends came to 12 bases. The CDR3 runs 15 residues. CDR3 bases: TGCGCCAGCAGGCCCGCAGGCACCTCCTACAATGAGCAGTTCTTC. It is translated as CASRPAGTSYNEQFF.

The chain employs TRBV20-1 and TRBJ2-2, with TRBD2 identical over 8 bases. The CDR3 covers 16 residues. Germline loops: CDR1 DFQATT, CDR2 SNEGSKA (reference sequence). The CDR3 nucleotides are TGCGGGTCGAGGATCCGCGGGGGGCCGAACACCGGGGAGCTGTTTTTT. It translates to CGSRIRGGPNTGELFF.

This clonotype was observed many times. CDR3 sequence reads: CASSYSRGQEYKAEAFF. DNA of the CDR3: TGTGCCAGCAGTTACTCAAGGGGGCAGGAGTACAAGGCTGAAGCTTTCTTT. J is TRBJ1-1 and V is TRBV6-2 or TRBV6-3; 7 nucleotides align to TRBD1. The germline V gene encodes CDR1 MNHEY and CDR2 SVGEGT. Unmatched junction bases numbered 13, after V lost 0 bases and J lost 6 bases. This CDR3 region has 17 residues.

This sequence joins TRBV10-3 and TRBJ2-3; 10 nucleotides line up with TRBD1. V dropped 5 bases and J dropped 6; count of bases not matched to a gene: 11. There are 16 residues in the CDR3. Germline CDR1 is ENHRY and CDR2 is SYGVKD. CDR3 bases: TGTGCCATCAGTCAAATCCGGGGACAGGGGATCGATACGCAGTATTTT. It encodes CAISQIRGQGIDTQYF.

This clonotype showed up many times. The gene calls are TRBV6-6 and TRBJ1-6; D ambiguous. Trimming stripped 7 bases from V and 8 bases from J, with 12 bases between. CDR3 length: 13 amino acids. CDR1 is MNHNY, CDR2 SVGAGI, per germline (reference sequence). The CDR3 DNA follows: TGTGCCAGCAAGGCCAGGACGGATTCACCCCTCCACTTT. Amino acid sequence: CASKARTDSPLHF.

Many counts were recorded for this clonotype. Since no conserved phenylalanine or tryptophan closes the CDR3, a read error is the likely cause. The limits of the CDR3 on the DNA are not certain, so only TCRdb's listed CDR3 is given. The CDR3 region is CASSSPSSGMNL. The V gene is TRBV7-6, the J gene TRBJ2-7; the table calls TRBD2, which could not be checked here. Termini included, the CDR3 measures 12 amino acids. The germline V gene encodes CDR1 SGHVS and CDR2 FNYEAQ.

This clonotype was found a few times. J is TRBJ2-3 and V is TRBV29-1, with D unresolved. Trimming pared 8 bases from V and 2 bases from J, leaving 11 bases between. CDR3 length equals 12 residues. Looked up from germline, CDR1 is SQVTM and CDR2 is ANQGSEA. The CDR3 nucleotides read TGCAGCCTCGCCCCGGACACAGATACGCAGTATTTT. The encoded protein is CSLAPDTDTQYF.

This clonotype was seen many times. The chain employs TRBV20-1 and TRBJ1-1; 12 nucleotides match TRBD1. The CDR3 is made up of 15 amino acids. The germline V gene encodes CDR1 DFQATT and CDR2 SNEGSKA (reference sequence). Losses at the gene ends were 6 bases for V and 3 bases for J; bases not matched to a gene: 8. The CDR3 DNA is TGCAGTGCCCCGCCCGGGACAGGGGGCTACACTGAAGCTTTCTTT. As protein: CSAPPGTGGYTEAFF.

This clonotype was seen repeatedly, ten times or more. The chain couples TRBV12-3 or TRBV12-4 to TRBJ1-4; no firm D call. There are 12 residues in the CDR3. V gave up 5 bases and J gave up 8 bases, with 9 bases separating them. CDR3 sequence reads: CASSRIGEKLFF. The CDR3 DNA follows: TGTGCCAGCAGTCGAATCGGGGAAAAACTGTTTTTT.

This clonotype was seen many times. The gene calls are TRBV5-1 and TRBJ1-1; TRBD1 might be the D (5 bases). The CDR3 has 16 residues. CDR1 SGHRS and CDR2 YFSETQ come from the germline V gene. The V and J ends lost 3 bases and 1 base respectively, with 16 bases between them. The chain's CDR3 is CASSWGGGAANTEAFF. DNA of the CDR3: TGCGCCAGCAGCTGGGGTGGCGGGGCGGCGAACACTGAAGCTTTCTTT.

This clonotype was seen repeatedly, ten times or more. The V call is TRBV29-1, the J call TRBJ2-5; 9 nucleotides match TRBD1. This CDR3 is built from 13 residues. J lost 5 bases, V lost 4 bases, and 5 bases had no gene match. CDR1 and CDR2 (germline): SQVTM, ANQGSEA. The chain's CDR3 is CSVVGTGPETQYF. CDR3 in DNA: TGCAGCGTTGTGGGGACAGGGCCGGAGACCCAGTACTTC.

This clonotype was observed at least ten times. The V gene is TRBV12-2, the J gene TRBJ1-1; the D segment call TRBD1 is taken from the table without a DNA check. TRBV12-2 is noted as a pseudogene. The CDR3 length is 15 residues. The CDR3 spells CASRTRDTENTEAFF. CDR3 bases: TGTGCAAGTCGCACACGGGACACCGAGAACACTGAAGCTTTCTTT.

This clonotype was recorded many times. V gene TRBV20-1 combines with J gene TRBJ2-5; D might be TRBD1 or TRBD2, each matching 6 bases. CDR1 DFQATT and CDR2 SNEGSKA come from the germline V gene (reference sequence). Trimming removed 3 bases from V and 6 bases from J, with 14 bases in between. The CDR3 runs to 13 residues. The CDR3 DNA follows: TGCAGTGCTAGGGTGGGGGCGGGAAAGACCCAGTACTTC. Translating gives CSARVGAGKTQYF.

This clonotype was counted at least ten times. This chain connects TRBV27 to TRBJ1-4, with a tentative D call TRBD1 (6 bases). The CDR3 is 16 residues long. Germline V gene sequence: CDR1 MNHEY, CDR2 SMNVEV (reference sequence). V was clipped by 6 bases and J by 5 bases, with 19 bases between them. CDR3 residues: CASSSSRTAENEKLFF. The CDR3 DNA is TGTGCCAGCAGCAGCTCCCGGACAGCGGAAAATGAAAAACTGTTTTTT.

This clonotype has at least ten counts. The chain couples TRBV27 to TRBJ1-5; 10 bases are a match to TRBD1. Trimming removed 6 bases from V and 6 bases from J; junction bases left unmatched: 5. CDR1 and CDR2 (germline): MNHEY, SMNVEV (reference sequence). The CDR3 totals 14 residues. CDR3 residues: CASRRTGGGQPQHF. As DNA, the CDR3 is TGTGCCAGCAGACGGACAGGGGGAGGTCAGCCCCAGCATTTT.

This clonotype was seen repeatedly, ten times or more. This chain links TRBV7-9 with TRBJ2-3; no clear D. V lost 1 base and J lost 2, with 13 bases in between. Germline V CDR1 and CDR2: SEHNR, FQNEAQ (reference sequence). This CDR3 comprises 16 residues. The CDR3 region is CASSLVVDLHTDTQYF. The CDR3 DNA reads TGTGCCAGCAGCTTAGTGGTTGACTTACACACAGATACGCAGTATTTT.